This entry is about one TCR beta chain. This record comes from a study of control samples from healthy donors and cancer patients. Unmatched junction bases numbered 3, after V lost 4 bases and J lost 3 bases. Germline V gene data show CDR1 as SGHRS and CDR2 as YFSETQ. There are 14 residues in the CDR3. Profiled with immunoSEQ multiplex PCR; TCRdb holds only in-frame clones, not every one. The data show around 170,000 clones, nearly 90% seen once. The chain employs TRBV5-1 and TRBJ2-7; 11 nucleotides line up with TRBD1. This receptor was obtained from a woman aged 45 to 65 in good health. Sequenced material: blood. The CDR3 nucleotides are TGCGCCAGCAGCCCCGGGACAGGGGGCTACGAGCAGTACTTC. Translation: CASSPGTGGYEQYF.